Listed here are 7 T cell receptor beta chains from one sample, sequenced in a study of blood T cells in healthy people across ages. PCR was performed a second time for about 6 to 11 cycles using a sample-barcoded 5' primer and a J-beta primer mix. TCRdb used MiXCR to reprocess the 5' RACE reads, holding one entry per CDR3 protein. The table records 700,000 to 900,000 distinct CDR3 sequences, less than 70% of them present only once. The sequencing sample was made of blood. These TCRs come from a man at least 80 years old in good health.

Note on this clonotype: A read error may be the cause here, since a much bigger clone is one base away. The chain employs TRBV27 and TRBJ1-2; D ambiguous. Trimming removed 6 bases from V and 0 bases from J, with 17 bases in between. The germline V gene encodes CDR1 MNHEY and CDR2 SMNVEV (reference sequence). There are 16 residues in the CDR3. The CDR3 bases are TGTGCCAGCAGGCCCGGTTCGGTCCCTACTAACTATGGCTACACCTTC. As protein: CASRPGSVPTNYGYTF.

As for this clonotype: A read error may account for a junction end that differs from germline. The V gene is TRBV9, the J gene TRBJ2-6; D is ambiguous. This CDR3 is 15 amino acids long. Per the germline V gene, CDR1 is SGDLS and CDR2 is YYNGEE. The DNA for the CDR3 is TGTGCCGGCAGCCCCCTGGGCTCTGGGGCCAACGTCCTGACTTTC. This codes for CAGSPLGSGANVLTF.

This clonotype was seen at least ten times. This chain joins TRBV29-1 and TRBJ2-1; D remains unclear. V shed 8 bases and J shed 4 bases, with 9 bases lying between them. Looked up from germline, CDR1 is SQVTM and CDR2 is ANQGSEA. There are 11 residues in the CDR3. DNA of the CDR3: TGCAGCTCATTGGAGTACAATGAGCAGTTCTTC. Its translation is CSSLEYNEQFF.

The chain is built from TRBV29-1 and TRBJ2-7; D is ambiguous. With 1 base removed from V and 0 bases from J, the gap between germline ends came to 16 bases. The CDR3 length is 16 residues. From germline, CDR1 is SQVTM and CDR2 ANQGSEA. The CDR3, as DNA: TGCAGCGTTGAAGGGAAAGCAGGAAGGAGCTCCTACGAGCAGTACTTC. Protein product: CSVEGKAGRSSYEQYF.

V usage is TRBV9 and J usage is TRBJ2-5; D could derive from TRBD1 or TRBD2 (5 bases each). The CDR3 extends over 15 amino acids. CDR1 and CDR2 from the germline V gene are SGDLS and YYNGEE. Trimming took 4 bases from V and 12 from J, leaving 25 bases between them. The CDR3 sequence: CASSPDGAFEQPEYF. CDR3 DNA sequence: TGTGCCAGCAGCCCGGACGGGGCATTTGAGCAGCCAGAGTACTTC.

The chain employs TRBV7-8 and TRBJ2-7, with 9 positions matching TRBD2. The CDR3 contains 16 residues. Germline V CDR1 and CDR2: SGHVS, FQNEAQ. Trimming took 4 bases from V and 6 from J; bases not matched to a gene: 13. This chain's CDR3 is CASSSPLAGDGGEQYF. The DNA of the CDR3 is TGTGCCAGCAGCTCCCCCTTAGCGGGAGACGGCGGCGAGCAGTACTTC.

The CDR3 DNA follows: TGTGCCAGCTCACCACCACTGACGGCGACAGGGGGCAATGGCTACACCTTC. It specifies CASSPPLTATGGNGYTF. The chain couples TRBV18 to TRBJ1-2; 10 bases align to TRBD1. The CDR3 sequence is 17 residues long. J was trimmed by 6 bases and V by 0 bases; bases with no gene match: 10. The germline gives CDR1 KGHSH, CDR2 LQKENI.